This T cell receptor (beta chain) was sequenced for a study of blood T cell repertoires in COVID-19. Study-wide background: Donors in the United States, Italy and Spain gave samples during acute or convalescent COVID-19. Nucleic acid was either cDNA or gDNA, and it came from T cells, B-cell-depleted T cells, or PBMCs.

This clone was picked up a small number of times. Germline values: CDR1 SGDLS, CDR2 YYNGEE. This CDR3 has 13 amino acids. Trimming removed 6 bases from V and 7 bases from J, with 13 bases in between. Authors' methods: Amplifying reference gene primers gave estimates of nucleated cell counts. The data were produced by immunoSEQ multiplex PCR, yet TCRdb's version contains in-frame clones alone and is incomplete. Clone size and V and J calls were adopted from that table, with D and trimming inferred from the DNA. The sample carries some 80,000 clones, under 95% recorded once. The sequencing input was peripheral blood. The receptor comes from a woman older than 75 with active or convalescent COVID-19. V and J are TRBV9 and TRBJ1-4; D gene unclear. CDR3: CASNSDAGEKLFF. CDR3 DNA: TGTGCCAGCAACTCCGATGCGGGTGAAAAACTGTTTTTT.